These T cell receptor beta chains were read from a single sample in a study of PD-L1 blockade in urothelial cancer. Generated by immunoSEQ multiplex PCR, the TCRdb table keeps only in-frame clones and is missing some. The sample contains under 35,000 clones, about 88% of which appear only once. The sequences come from PBMCs, collected around atezolizumab (anti-PD-L1) treatment. The receptor source for this set is a man aged 50 to 60 with urothelial cancer. Each CDR3 is given with its conserved first and last residue. Each record gives: D gene, J gene, V gene, clone size, CDR3 protein, CDR3 DNA. The D gene is left open where the match is weak. Clone size is shown for a subset of rows, as once, few, many or a class of expanded clone.

D: TRBD1
J: TRBJ2-2
V: TRBV30
size: -
CDR3: CAWGQGHTGELFF
DNA: TGTGCCTGGGGACAGGGACACACCGGGGAGCTGTTTTTT

D: TRBD2
J: TRBJ2-1
V: TRBV2
size: -
CDR3: CASSEGWLAGYNEQFF
DNA: TGTGCCAGCAGTGAAGGGTGGCTAGCGGGGTACAATGAGCAGTTCTTC

D: -
J: TRBJ2-3
V: TRBV29-1
size: -
CDR3: CSASLGFPHKNTQYF
DNA: TGCAGCGCCAGCCTCGGGTTTCCCCACAAAAATACGCAGTATTTT

D: -
J: TRBJ2-5
V: TRBV10-2
size: -
CDR3: CASSESSWETQYF
DNA: TGCGCCAGCAGTGAGTCTAGCTGGGAGACCCAGTACTTC

D: TRBD2
J: TRBJ2-5
V: TRBV5-6
size: -
CDR3: CASSSIAGEETQYF
DNA: TGTGCCAGCAGCTCCATAGCGGGGGAAGAGACCCAGTACTTC

D: -
J: TRBJ1-5
V: TRBV6-1
size: few
CDR3: CASSEAPNSNQPQHF
DNA: TGTGCCAGCAGTGAAGCGCCTAATAGCAATCAGCCCCAGCATTTT

D: -
J: TRBJ1-1
V: TRBV18
size: few
CDR3: CASSPLPLQGGSALNTEAFF
DNA: TGTGCCAGCTCACCACTCCCTCTTCAGGGAGGGTCGGCATTGAACACTGAAGCTTTCTTT

D: -
J: TRBJ2-7
V: TRBV6-1
size: -
CDR3: CASSESVGAPYEQYF
DNA: TGTGCCAGCAGTGAATCGGTGGGAGCCCCCTACGAGCAGTACTTC

D: TRBD1
J: TRBJ2-7
V: TRBV27
size: -
CDR3: CASSLGQVNYEQYF
DNA: TGTGCCAGCAGTTTGGGACAGGTAAATTACGAGCAGTACTTC

D: TRBD2
J: TRBJ2-2
V: TRBV6-4
size: -
CDR3: CASSGRWTSGGGRAGELFF
DNA: TGTGCCAGCAGTGGAAGATGGACTAGCGGGGGAGGGAGGGCCGGGGAGCTGTTTTTT

D: -
J: TRBJ2-1
V: TRBV6-6
size: -
CDR3: CASSENLVGEQFF
DNA: TGTGCCAGCAGTGAGAACCTAGTGGGTGAGCAGTTCTTC

D: TRBD2
J: TRBJ2-1
V: TRBV5-1
size: -
CDR3: CASSPRAGETYNEQFF
DNA: TGCGCCAGCAGCCCCCGGGCGGGAGAAACCTACAATGAGCAGTTCTTC

D: -
J: TRBJ1-1
V: TRBV7-9
size: -
CDR3: CASSLARGDTEAFF
DNA: TGTGCCAGCAGCTTAGCGCGGGGGGACACTGAAGCTTTCTTT

D: TRBD1
J: TRBJ1-5
V: TRBV19
size: -
CDR3: CASSTDRGGGNQPQHF
DNA: TGTGCCAGTAGTACAGACAGGGGTGGTGGCAATCAGCCCCAGCATTTT

D: -
J: TRBJ1-2
V: TRBV21-1
size: -
CDR3: CASSLTRSRGYTF
DNA: TGTGCCAGCAGCCTTACTCGTTCTAGGGGCTACACCTTC

D: TRBD1
J: TRBJ1-4
V: TRBV5-1
size: once
CDR3: CASSPGTGGEKLFF
DNA: TGCGCCAGCAGCCCCGGGACAGGGGGTGAAAAACTGTTTTTT

D: TRBD1
J: TRBJ2-7
V: TRBV11-2
size: medium-sized
CDR3: CASSSPTGDEQYF
DNA: TGTGCCAGCAGCTCCCCAACAGGGGATGAGCAGTACTTC

D: TRBD2
J: TRBJ2-7
V: TRBV5-1
size: -
CDR3: CASSLGSGTSGGLYEQYF
DNA: TGCGCCAGCAGCTTGGGCTCCGGGACTAGCGGGGGCCTATACGAGCAGTACTTC

D: -
J: TRBJ2-7
V: TRBV4-3
size: -
CDR3: CASSQDRGAYEQYF
DNA: TGCGCCAGCAGCCAAGACAGGGGAGCCTACGAGCAGTACTTC

D: TRBD1
J: TRBJ2-3
V: TRBV11-2
size: -
CDR3: CASSFWTGSTDTQYF
DNA: TGTGCCAGCAGCTTCTGGACAGGTAGCACAGATACGCAGTATTTT

D: -
J: TRBJ2-3
V: TRBV6-4
size: -
CDR3: CASSSGSTDTQYF
DNA: TGTGCCAGCAGTAGCGGGAGCACAGATACGCAGTATTTT

D: TRBD1
J: TRBJ2-7
V: TRBV18
size: -
CDR3: CASSPLTGGSYEQYF
DNA: TGTGCCAGCTCACCCCTGACAGGGGGATCCTACGAGCAGTACTTC

D: -
J: TRBJ2-2
V: TRBV2
size: -
CDR3: CASSEGSHGTGELFF
DNA: TGTGCCAGCAGTGAGGGCTCTCATGGAACCGGGGAGCTGTTTTTT

D: TRBD1
J: TRBJ1-5
V: TRBV5-5
size: -
CDR3: CASSPGQRNQPQHF
DNA: TGTGCCAGCAGTCCGGGACAGCGCAATCAGCCCCAGCATTTT

D: TRBD1
J: TRBJ2-7
V: TRBV18
size: -
CDR3: CATDRGPSYEQYF
DNA: TGTGCCACCGACAGGGGCCCCTCCTACGAGCAGTACTTC

D: TRBD2
J: TRBJ2-1
V: TRBV15
size: -
CDR3: CATSRFSGGDNEQFF
DNA: TGTGCCACCAGCAGATTTAGCGGGGGAGACAATGAGCAGTTCTTC

D: TRBD2
J: TRBJ2-3
V: TRBV25-1
size: -
CDR3: CASGGVSGGAGDTQYF
DNA: TGTGCCAGCGGAGGAGTTAGCGGGGGGGCGGGAGATACGCAGTATTTT

D: TRBD1
J: TRBJ2-2
V: TRBV19
size: -
CDR3: CASSIGDRGRTGELFF
DNA: TGTGCCAGTAGTATAGGGGACAGGGGGCGAACCGGGGAGCTGTTTTTT

D: TRBD2
J: TRBJ2-5
V: TRBV10-2
size: -
CDR3: CASRLAGEETQYF
DNA: TGCGCCAGCCGACTAGCGGGGGAAGAGACCCAGTACTTC

D: TRBD1
J: TRBJ2-5
V: TRBV27
size: -
CDR3: CASSLSWTGGAKTQYF
DNA: TGTGCCAGCAGTTTATCGTGGACAGGGGGCGCGAAGACCCAGTACTTC

D: TRBD2
J: TRBJ2-6
V: TRBV4-1
size: -
CDR3: CASSQYSGGLNDGANVLTF
DNA: TGCGCCAGCAGCCAATATTCGGGGGGGCTAAACGATGGGGCCAACGTCCTGACTTTC

D: TRBD2
J: TRBJ2-4
V: TRBV27
size: once
CDR3: CASSTFFGGSFMAKNIQYF
DNA: TGTGCCAGCAGTACGTTTTTCGGGGGGTCCTTTATGGCCAAAAACATTCAGTACTTC

D: TRBD1
J: TRBJ1-3
V: TRBV27
size: -
CDR3: CASSSLGTGLFGNTIYF
DNA: TGTGCCAGCAGTTCCCTCGGGACAGGGCTATTCGGAAACACCATATATTTT

D: TRBD2
J: TRBJ2-7
V: TRBV10-3
size: -
CDR3: CAISTLGASGGKGSYEQYF
DNA: TGTGCCATCAGTACGCTCGGGGCTAGCGGGGGGAAAGGGTCCTACGAGCAGTACTTC

D: TRBD2
J: TRBJ2-5
V: TRBV7-2
size: once
CDR3: CASSPRTSTQYF
DNA: TGTGCCAGCAGCCCTCGGACTAGTACCCAGTACTTC

D: -
J: TRBJ1-4
V: TRBV27
size: -
CDR3: CASTRAWGNREKLFF
DNA: TGTGCCAGCACGCGGGCGTGGGGAAATCGGGAAAAACTGTTTTTT

D: TRBD2
J: TRBJ2-3
V: TRBV11-2
size: -
CDR3: CASSLESSLAGGRGRGTQYF
DNA: TGTGCCAGCAGCTTAGAATCGTCACTAGCGGGAGGACGGGGGAGGGGTACGCAGTATTTT

D: TRBD2
J: TRBJ2-7
V: TRBV7-2
size: -
CDR3: CASSPPPAGGPHEQYF
DNA: TGTGCCAGCAGCCCTCCTCCGGCGGGAGGGCCGCACGAGCAGTACTTC

D: TRBD1
J: TRBJ1-5
V: TRBV10-3
size: -
CDR3: CAISESGGTGEAQHF
DNA: TGTGCCATCAGTGAATCCGGGGGTACAGGGGAGGCCCAGCATTTT

D: -
J: TRBJ2-7
V: TRBV5-1
size: -
CDR3: CASSLEVADTYEQYF
DNA: TGCGCCAGCAGCTTGGAAGTAGCGGATACCTACGAGCAGTACTTC

D: TRBD1
J: TRBJ1-3
V: TRBV28
size: -
CDR3: CASSTPTGGASGNTIYF
DNA: TGTGCCAGCAGTACCCCGACAGGGGGTGCCTCTGGAAACACCATATATTTT

D: TRBD2
J: TRBJ2-7
V: TRBV6-6
size: -
CDR3: CASSYSLAAYYEQYF
DNA: TGTGCCAGCAGTTACTCCCTAGCGGCCTACTACGAGCAGTACTTC

D: TRBD1
J: TRBJ1-1
V: TRBV2
size: -
CDR3: CASSEAGRGDNTEAFF
DNA: TGTGCCAGCAGTGAAGCGGGCAGGGGGGATAACACTGAAGCTTTCTTT

D: -
J: TRBJ1-1
V: TRBV4-1
size: -
CDR3: CASSRQGAANTEAFF
DNA: TGCGCCAGCAGCCGCCAAGGAGCCGCTAACACTGAAGCTTTCTTT

D: TRBD1
J: TRBJ1-2
V: TRBV30
size: once
CDR3: CAWDFEQGSYGYTF
DNA: TGTGCCTGGGATTTCGAACAGGGGAGCTATGGCTACACCTTC

D: TRBD1
J: TRBJ1-5
V: TRBV27
size: few
CDR3: CASTKTGGGQPQHF
DNA: TGTGCCAGCACCAAGACAGGGGGCGGTCAGCCCCAGCATTTT

D: TRBD2
J: TRBJ2-1
V: TRBV13
size: -
CDR3: CASSFNGLAGAGFF
DNA: TGTGCCAGCAGCTTCAATGGACTAGCCGGGGCCGGGTTCTTC

D: -
J: TRBJ1-4
V: TRBV6-1
size: -
CDR3: CASSEGRRGNEKLFF
DNA: TGTGCCAGCAGTGAAGGAAGGCGGGGGAATGAAAAACTGTTTTTT

D: TRBD2
J: TRBJ2-3
V: TRBV2
size: -
CDR3: CASYRGGGAGDTQYF
DNA: TGTGCCAGTTACCGTGGCGGGGGGGCGGGAGATACGCAGTATTTT

D: TRBD2
J: TRBJ2-1
V: TRBV7-9
size: -
CDR3: CASTNLAGGINEQFF
DNA: TGTGCCAGCACCAATCTAGCGGGGGGCATTAATGAGCAGTTCTTC

D: TRBD2
J: TRBJ2-3
V: TRBV28
size: -
CDR3: CASSLVGRVDTQYF
DNA: TGTGCCAGCAGTTTAGTCGGGAGGGTAGATACGCAGTATTTT

D: -
J: TRBJ1-3
V: TRBV9
size: -
CDR3: CASSVGSGRDTIYF
DNA: TGTGCCAGCAGCGTAGGGTCTGGGAGGGACACCATATATTTT

D: -
J: TRBJ1-2
V: TRBV11-2
size: -
CDR3: CASSLDRGSSRYGYTF
DNA: TGTGCCAGCAGCTTGGACAGAGGCTCCTCCCGCTATGGCTACACCTTC

D: -
J: TRBJ2-1
V: TRBV7-9
size: -
CDR3: CASSLSTARQVFF
DNA: TGTGCCAGCAGCTTATCTACGGCTAGGCAAGTCTTCTTC

D: -
J: TRBJ2-7
V: TRBV27
size: -
CDR3: CASSPLSSSYEQYF
DNA: TGTGCCAGCAGTCCCCTTTCTAGCAGCTACGAGCAGTACTTC